This T cell receptor (beta chain) appears in the sequencing data of a study of cytomegalovirus exposure and HLA in healthy donors. This table comes from immunoSEQ multiplex PCR, and its TCRdb copy is limited to in-frame clones, with some not included. Altogether 200,000 to 250,000 clones are present, almost 90% being singletons, with the ten largest covering 2.9%. The CDR3 totals 13 residues. Trimming cost V 1 base and J 6 bases, with 7 bases left between them. Germline loops: CDR1 MNHEY, CDR2 SVGAGI. This clone was seen only a few times. Donors were drawn from the 120-subject validation cohort, separate from the approximately 670-subject first cohort.

The rearrangement joins TRBV6-5 to TRBJ1-5, with a tentative D call TRBD1 (5 bases). The specimen was PBMCs. The receptor was derived from a young woman in good health and CMV-seronegative. The CDR3 here is CASSYLRGQPQHF. In DNA, the CDR3 is TGTGCCAGCAGTTACTTAAGGGGTCAGCCCCAGCATTTT.